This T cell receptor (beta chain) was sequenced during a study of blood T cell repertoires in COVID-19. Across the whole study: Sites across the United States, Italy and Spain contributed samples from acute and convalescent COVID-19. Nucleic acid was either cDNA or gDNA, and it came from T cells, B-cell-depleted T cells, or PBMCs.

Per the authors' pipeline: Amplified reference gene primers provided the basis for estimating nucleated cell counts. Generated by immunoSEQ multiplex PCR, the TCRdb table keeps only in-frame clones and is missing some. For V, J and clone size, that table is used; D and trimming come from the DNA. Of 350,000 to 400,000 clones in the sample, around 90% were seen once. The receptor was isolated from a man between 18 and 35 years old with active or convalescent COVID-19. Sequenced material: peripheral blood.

The CDR3 DNA follows: TGTGCCAGTAGTATACCCGTAGCCAAAAACATTCAGTACTTC. It translates to CASSIPVAKNIQYF. The chain employs TRBV19 and TRBJ2-4, with D unclear. Looked up from germline, CDR1 is LNHDA and CDR2 is SQIVND (reference sequence). Trimming shortened V by 2 bases and J by 0 bases, and 5 bases separated the two germline ends. The CDR3 is 14 amino acids.